The T cell receptor (beta chain) described here comes from a study of blood T cells in healthy people across ages (dated by TCRdb to about 2015). Some background on the complete study: In model experiments, roughly one uniquely barcoded TCR beta cDNA molecule per two T cells was captured by template switching. Four age groups were formed from the donors: young (average roughly 16 years), middle-aged (around 39), aged (around 62) and long-lived (approximately 78). To avoid experimental bias, donors of different ages were spread randomly across the sequencing lanes. For two donors (one aged 18 to 29 and one aged 80 or older), the study analyzed two additional independent replicas of 1 million unique cDNA reads from the same blood draw. The study measured age-related changes in TCR beta repertoire diversity using deep sequencing normalized with unique cDNA molecular identifiers.

From a lookup of the germline V gene, CDR1 and CDR2 are SQVTM and ANQGSEA. Between the V and J ends, shortened by 3 bases and 2 bases respectively, the junction contains 12 bases. There are 14 amino acids in the CDR3, from cysteine to phenylalanine inclusive. The only DNA kept is the CDR3, 42 bases in frame from the first base. Library preparation employed 5' RACE. TCRdb shows the sequencer as Illumina HiSeq 2500. A second PCR of roughly 7 to 12 cycles was performed with a sample-barcoded 5' primer and a J-beta primer mix. Each TCR beta cDNA molecule received a unique molecular identifier from a template-switch 5' adaptor carrying 12 random nucleotides. Each sample yielded at least 2.5 million CDR3-containing paired-end reads. All of the RNA was converted into first-strand cDNA using the Mint cDNA synthesis kit, with a TRBC-specific oligonucleotide serving as the primer. After uracil-DNA glycosylase treatment, a first 18-cycle PCR used universal primers M1SS and BC2_uni_R on all cDNA. The authors processed their data as follows. For normalization, 1 million high-quality reads were randomly selected from each sample, with every read carrying a distinct molecular identifier. Instead of being binned into consensus sequences, reads with shared molecular identifiers were discarded. CDR3 identification, clonotype clustering and error correction used MiTCR with a Q25 quality threshold and the strictest error-elimination algorithm. A nonparametric unseen species model using Euler transformation provided a lower-bound estimate of total TCR beta diversity. TCRdb trimmed public reads at Q25 via fastp, called clones via MiXCR and kept in-frame beta chains. Rows merge per CDR3 protein into single entries with the most common DNA and genes. TCRdb, not the original authors, processed these V and J calls. The sample includes over 1,500,000 distinct CDR3 sequences, with 49% observed a single time. Around 2.1% of the sample is in the top ten clones.

The donors were a few dozen Caucasian individuals from Russia, aged roughly 6 to 90 years, who were systemically healthy. Roughly 10 milliliters of peripheral blood were collected from each donor into EDTA-treated Vacutainer tubes. PBMCs were isolated by Ficoll-Paque density-gradient centrifugation, with at least 6.5 million obtained per sample. Trizol reagent was used to extract total RNA from PBMCs, with at least 5 micrograms per sample. For every donor, an aliquot of PBMCs went through flow cytometry to measure the percentages of naive CD45RAhigh/CD27high T cells. This clonotype has more than one count but fewer than ten. It has no known antigen specificity. Qualities for individual bases were not recorded, and no much larger clone is one base off. General conclusions and limits of the study: Estimates of total diversity based on one million sequenced T cells were considered lower bounds and underestimates. Observed TCR beta diversity correlated strongly with the percentage of naive T cells measured by flow cytometry. Donor CMV infection status was unknown, potentially confounding age-related changes in expanded clonotypes. Compared with the aged group, the long-lived group had more naive CD4+ T cells, fewer expanded clones and increased TCR diversity, a pattern suggesting age selection. Observed TCR beta diversity per million T cells fell roughly linearly with age, and a significant reduction was already apparent by age approximately 41. Since profiling was done on bulk unsorted PBMCs, naive and antigen-experienced compartments could not be conclusively compared.

This clonotype was sampled from a woman aged 35 to 49 in good health. Recombination joined TRBV29-1 with TRBJ2-3, with the D gene call left open. Sequencing was performed on blood. In nucleotide form, the sequence is TGCAGCGTTGATCCGTGGCAGGACACAGATACGCAGTATTTT. Translation gives CSVDPWQDTDTQYF.